This T cell receptor beta chain was sequenced for a study of CD8 T cells in Susac syndrome. The germline CDR1 and CDR2 sequences are SNHLY and FYNNEI. The CDR3 covers 15 residues. V lost 1 base to trimming and J lost 9 bases; unmatched junction nucleotides: 8. Whole-study results and caveats: Clonal expansion was not seen in any Susac syndrome CD4+ T cell repertoire.

RNA amounts of roughly 0.5 to 1 ug underwent reverse transcription with random hexamers. The TCR beta CDR3 was amplified by immunoSEQ multiplex PCR across 54 Vbeta, 13 Jbeta. TCRdb fed the immunoSEQ multiplex PCR reads into MiXCR, producing one record per CDR3 protein. This table holds about 200,000 distinct CDR3 sequences, roughly 90% found once. A remark on this clonotype: The antigen remains undetermined.

V gene TRBV2 combines with J gene TRBJ2-1; 8 positions agree with TRBD2. The source of this sequence is a human donor with Susac syndrome. The sequencing sample was made of CD4+ T cells from PBMCs. The CDR3 reads CASSEGSGSPSEQFF. CDR3 DNA: TGTGCCAGCAGTGAAGGCAGCGGGAGCCCGTCTGAGCAGTTCTTC.